Sequencing of this T cell receptor (beta chain) was carried out in a study of cytomegalovirus exposure and HLA in healthy donors (TCRdb year 2017). For the study in its entirety: An earlier analysis of roughly 570 of the donors reported about 300 Gb of sequence data and approximately 120 million unique TCR beta sequences obtained from roughly 170 million T cells. Approximately 300 gigabases of sequencing data and tens of millions of unique TCR sequences made up an early release that covered approximately 650 HLA-typed donors. Of the roughly 420 genotyped donors, roughly 80% were placed in the genetic ancestry cluster associated with self-reported Caucasian donors. The study was designed to test whether signatures of past pathogen exposure could be identified by cataloging public T cell receptors. The T cell repertoires of 700 or so subjects were profiled by immunosequencing and related to cytomegalovirus serostatus. In addition to the first cohort of 650 to 800 subjects, a separate validation cohort of under 150 different subjects was used. To predict cytomegalovirus infection status, the study combined high-throughput TCR immunosequencing, statistical association of individual TCRs with disease status, and machine learning. To study patterns of TCR occurrence, a later analysis re-analyzed previously published TCR beta repertoires from more than 550 donors and added high-resolution HLA genotyping. Rather than using new phenotypic data, the later analysis identified candidate immune exposures from TCR beta sequences and from how often those sequences occurred across donors. An earlier analysis of 450 to 750 of the donors used high-throughput TCR beta sequencing to judge whether each TCR beta V gene segment behaved as functional or pseudogenic. Donor age, sex, ethnicity and CMV serostatus were collected together with the repertoire data. A later genetic analysis took genome-wide SNP genotypes for about three fifths of the 666 donors and used that subset as a discovery cohort. Every discovery cohort repertoire had been produced on one sequencing platform. Both class I and class II loci were covered by HLA typing, at four-digit resolution. The number of typed donors differed by locus: about 620-630 for A, B, C, DRB1 and DQB1; about 520 for DQA1; fewer than 610 for DPA1; and roughly 450 for DPB1. About 5 DR-DQ haplotypes were handled as single units for association and clustering, since linkage in the cohort was strong. Among about 400 genotyped donors of the cohort, an average of approximately 200,000 unique TCR beta nucleotide sequences was sequenced per donor, of which 15% to 20% were non-productive.

Points on this clone: The antigen this receptor binds is unknown. The input lacks base qualities; no much larger clone sits a single base away.

What the study reported, not specific to this receptor: Assigning TCR associations to individual alleles was difficult when HLA alleles, especially DR and DQ, strongly co-occurred. Correlated functional status among segregating V segments might reflect linkage disequilibrium, but an unknown experimental factor could not be ruled out. In a later analysis, 15,000 to 20,000 TCR beta sequences were associated with specific HLA alleles at a false discovery rate of 0.05. CMV serostatus was the only immune exposure information available for the cohort. The classifier was reported to diagnose cytomegalovirus status with high specificity and sensitivity in both the original cohort and the validation cohort. Some IMGT-functional V segments, including TRBV6-2 and TRBV6-3, could not be distinguished by the 87-base-pair reads and were therefore excluded. A few of the identified cytomegalovirus-associated TCR beta chains were confirmed in vitro to be specific for cytomegalovirus antigens. Because counts were too low, more than 15 rarely observed V segments, including chromosome 9 orphons, were excluded from the earlier analysis of 500 to 700 of the donors. A further reported finding was that TCR beta sequences accurately predicted the HLA-A and HLA-B alleles for most subjects in the first cohort. A group of highly shared sequence variants was considered likely to be a technical artifact of the sequencing pipeline. It was suggested by the authors that the approach could potentially be generalized to other disease states and immunological phenotypes. Most TCR sequences were observed very rarely across donors, whereas some public TCRs were present in many individuals. Because HLA typing was unavailable for some donors at each locus, only the typed subset was used in association tests. According to a later analysis, TCR association rates differed among HLA loci, with DRB1 alleles showing the most associated TCRs and HLA-C alleles showing the fewest. Several of the top co-occurrence clusters appeared to be linked to parvovirus B19, influenza, CMV and Epstein-Barr virus, according to a later analysis. In a later genetic analysis, a missense DCLRE1C variant was associated with V-gene and J-gene trimming of TCR beta chains, and the association was replicated in an independent cohort. Broadly in line with IMGT annotations, most TCR beta V segments showed up in productive rearrangements about 90% or about 30% of the time in an earlier analysis of 587 of the donors. Compared with the 666-donor mean, donors in an Asian-associated ancestry cluster had fewer N-insertions in productive TCRs, according to a later genetic analysis. In a later analysis, most CMV-associated TCR beta chains were found to appear HLA-restricted, with HLA associations seemingly driven largely by CMV exposure. The cohort was sequenced for TCR beta chains only, and without alpha or paired-chain data the features that could be detected were limited. In the study, around 150 TCR beta chains were listed as associated with cytomegalovirus. Roughly uniform sequencing depth across donors was assumed in presence/absence analyses, although this assumption may not hold. In a later analysis, HLA-associated TCR beta chains showed more clonal expansion and lower generation probabilities than non-associated chains that were equally common.

Library creation used the immunoSEQ multiplex PCR assay. For the multiplex PCR, a mixture combining 60 forward primers for TCR Vbeta segments and 13 reverse primers for TCR Jbeta segments was used. The CDR3 region of rearranged TCR beta genes was amplified from genomic DNA by a multiplex PCR assay. The Illumina HiSeq System was used to sequence the amplified TCR beta libraries as 87-base-pair reads. Under the source paper's analysis protocol: A later analysis tallied roughly 76 million unique TCR beta chains across the 666 repertoires, and approximately 9.9 million of those chains were shared by two or more donors. Raw reads were error-corrected and collapsed into unique sequences with a nearest-neighbor algorithm that merged closely related sequences to remove PCR and sequencing errors. Alignment of CDR3 sequences to IMGT reference sequences was used to assign V, D and J gene segments. For a sequence to be retained, a match of at least six nucleotides was required to both a V gene segment and a J gene segment. Rearrangements were called productive when the CDR3 lacked stop codons and stayed in frame with V and J; all others were non-productive. Following IMGT convention, CDR3 was defined as the stretch from the second conserved V-encoded cysteine up to the conserved J-encoded phenylalanine. In an earlier analysis of some 550 of the donors, sequences lacking an unambiguous match to a single V gene segment were excluded. In an earlier analysis of roughly 500 of the donors, V segments were called functional above 56.7% productive rearrangements and were called segregating when the between-donor standard deviation exceeded 5%. To diagnose cytomegalovirus status from the catalog of TCR beta chain sequences, a statistical classification framework was built. In a later analysis, V and J genes were assigned by comparing TCR nucleotide sequences against IMGT/GENE-DB human TR gene sequences. Using the TCRdist pipeline, a later analysis assigned CDR3 sequences along with most-parsimonious VDJ recombination scenarios. A later analysis defined each TCR beta chain by its CDR3 amino acid sequence plus V-gene family, and excluded reads lacking a unique V-gene family. As a way to deal with suspected cross-contamination and a sequencing artifact, a later analysis dropped 592 nucleotide sequences that were highly shared and had low generation probability. For each public chain, a later analysis derived a clonal expansion index from normalized ranks of inferred template counts within each repertoire. A later analysis computed generation probabilities with a VDJ recombination model fitted to out-of-frame rearrangements, and checked the results against IGoR. Hypergeometric tests were used in a later analysis to score TCR-TCR, TCR-HLA and TCR-CMV co-occurrence, with a repertoire-size bias correction applied to the TCR pairs. False discovery rates were estimated in a later analysis by permuting HLA or CMV assignments 20 times. A later analysis grouped co-occurring TCRs with DBSCAN, adding TCRdist sequence similarity when clustering within HLA-allele-positive subsets. Repertoires with fewer than 30,000 or more than 120,000 public chains were left out of co-occurrence clustering, as were about five repertoires with anomalous nucleotide sharing. TCRdb took this table from immuneACCESS and kept in-frame rearrangements with V and J called. Such tables lack part of the clones; where checked against another copy, unresolved V genes explain under half of the gap, and the rest is unexplained. D and trimming were read from the DNA, whereas the V and J calls and clone size are those reported in that table. This sample gives under 200,000 clones in total; 80% of them show up just once. The ten largest clones add up to roughly 2% of the sample.

CDR1 and CDR2 are read off the germline V gene (reference sequence) as LNHDA and SQIVND. Inclusive of the bounding cysteine and phenylalanine, the CDR3 is 17 residues long. This entry keeps only the CDR3 DNA: 51 bases, framed from base 1. Here V drops 4 bases and J drops 5 bases, and the junction holds 10 bases not matched to any gene. The cohort comprised fewer than 700 healthy bone marrow donors. At the time of sampling, every cohort member was nominally healthy, though immune exposures that went unrecorded were likely present. CMV serostatus was recorded as positive for 250 to 300 and negative for about 50% of the roughly 700 cohort members, whereas no CMV serostatus was recorded for the donor in question. Each donor provided a peripheral blood sample, and peripheral blood mononuclear cells were used for TCR beta sequencing. Genomic DNA extraction from the blood cell samples was performed with the Qiagen DNeasy Blood Extraction Kit.

The rearranged segments are TRBV19 and TRBJ2-3, with TRBD2 identical over 12 junction bases. This receptor was obtained from a human donor in good health. The sequenced material came from PBMCs. This receptor carries the CDR3 CASSTPPTSGGIDTQYF. The sequence in DNA is TGTGCCAGTAGTACTCCGCCGACTAGCGGGGGAATAGATACGCAGTATTTT.